Listed below are T cell receptor beta chains from one sample, sequenced in a study of blood T cell repertoires in COVID-19. Clones were sequenced by immunoSEQ multiplex PCR, and TCRdb holds only the in-frame ones, with some missing. The repertoire holds approximately 280,000 clones, roughly 80% seen once, with about 5% in the top ten. Sequencing was performed on PBMCs or T cells enriched from blood (not recorded which). All receptors derive from a man in his forties who had been exposed to COVID-19. Each CDR3 is given with its conserved first and last residue. D genes are given only for firm matches. Expanded clones are given a class, and other clones once, few, many or no size at all.

d_call | clone_size | j_call | v_call | cdr3_aa | cdr3_nt
TRBD1 | NA | TRBJ1-2 | TRBV2 | CASRPSIEPGQGGYTF | TGTGCCAGCCGACCGTCGATAGAACCGGGACAGGGTGGCTACACCTTC
NA | NA | TRBJ2-7 | TRBV7-9 | CASSLGRRRDSYEQYF | TGTGCCAGCAGCTTAGGGCGACGGCGGGATTCCTACGAGCAGTACTTC
NA | NA | TRBJ2-1 | TRBV10-3 | CAISEPGGRSNEQFF | TGTGCCATCAGTGAGCCAGGGGGGAGAAGTAATGAGCAGTTCTTC
NA | NA | TRBJ2-7 | TRBV13 | CASSAASGTDSYEQYF | TGTGCCAGCAGCGCCGCCTCCGGGACTGACTCCTACGAGCAGTACTTC
NA | NA | TRBJ2-3 | TRBV3-1/TRBV3-2 | CASSVNRPSPEGDTQYF | TGTGCCAGCAGCGTTAACCGACCCAGTCCCGAGGGAGATACGCAGTATTTT
NA | NA | TRBJ2-2 | TRBV6-5 | CASSQTTVNTGELFF | TGTGCCAGCAGTCAAACGACAGTGAACACCGGGGAGCTGTTTTTT
NA | once | TRBJ1-1 | TRBV14 | CASSQDVGQNTEAFF | TGTGCCAGCAGCCAAGATGTCGGACAGAACACTGAAGCTTTCTTT
NA | NA | TRBJ1-2 | TRBV9 | CASSVGGSRGGGYTF | TGTGCCAGCAGCGTAGGAGGAAGCCGGGGTGGTGGCTACACCTTC
NA | NA | TRBJ1-5 | TRBV19 | CASTQGQSNQPQHF | TGTGCCAGTACTCAGGGCCAGAGCAATCAGCCCCAGCATTTT
NA | NA | TRBJ2-1 | TRBV11-2 | CASSLAGGISYNEQFF | TGTGCCAGCAGCTTAGCGGGCGGGATCTCCTACAATGAGCAGTTCTTC
NA | NA | TRBJ2-7 | TRBV9 | CASSVGRGEQYF | TGTGCCAGCAGCGTAGGTAGAGGGGAGCAGTACTTC